These 5 T cell receptor beta chains originate from one sample sequenced in a study of blood T cell repertoires in COVID-19. Generated by immunoSEQ multiplex PCR, the TCRdb table keeps only in-frame clones and is missing some. The table lists about 250,000 clones, about four fifths of them singletons. Specimen: peripheral blood. The receptors originated from a man at least 80 years old with acute or convalescent COVID-19.

The J gene is TRBJ1-2, the V gene TRBV24-1; 7 bases line up with TRBD1. J was trimmed by 5 bases and V by 3 bases; bases with no gene match: 11. The germline V gene encodes CDR1 KGHDR and CDR2 SFDVKD. This CDR3 region has 16 residues. The CDR3 DNA reads TGTGCCACCAGTGATGCAGGGGTGACAGGGAGGTATGGCTACACCTTC. Protein sequence: CATSDAGVTGRYGYTF.

V is TRBV5-6 and J is TRBJ2-3; the D gene is possibly TRBD2 (5 bases). There are 14 residues in the CDR3. Germline V lookup: CDR1 SGHDT, CDR2 YYEEEE. The germline V and J ends were trimmed by 1 base and 7 bases, with 13 bases remaining between them. CDR3 DNA sequence: TGTGCCAGCAGCTTGTCGGGGTTCACGAATACGCAGTATTTT. Protein: CASSLSGFTNTQYF.

The chain employs TRBV3-1 (or the pseudogene TRBV3-2) and TRBJ2-3, with a tentative D call TRBD1 (6 bases). This CDR3 region has 17 residues. Trimming stripped 3 bases from V and 0 bases from J, with 16 bases between. Germline-derived CDR1 and CDR2 are LGHDT and YNNKEL (reference sequence). The DNA for the CDR3 is TGTGCCAGCAGCCATCGCCGGACAGCACTTAGCACAGATACGCAGTATTTT. Amino acids: CASSHRRTALSTDTQYF.

V usage is TRBV18 and J usage is TRBJ2-1, with D perhaps matching TRBD1 (6 bases). The germline V and J ends were trimmed by 2 bases and 5 bases, with 13 bases remaining between them. There are 15 residues in the CDR3. Germline V gives CDR1 KGHSH, CDR2 LQKENI. The CDR3 nucleotides read TGTGCCAGCTCACCAGGCCAGGGGTGGAACAATGAGCAGTTCTTC. As protein: CASSPGQGWNNEQFF.

V is TRBV6-1 and J is TRBJ2-7, with D maybe TRBD2 (6 bases). CDR1 MNHNS and CDR2 SASEGT come from the germline V gene. V lost 3 bases and J 4 bases, leaving 13 bases between the germline ends. CDR3 size: 14 residues. CDR3 sequence: CASSDRAGTYEQYF. The DNA of the CDR3 is TGTGCCAGCAGTGACCGCGCAGGGACTTACGAGCAGTACTTC.